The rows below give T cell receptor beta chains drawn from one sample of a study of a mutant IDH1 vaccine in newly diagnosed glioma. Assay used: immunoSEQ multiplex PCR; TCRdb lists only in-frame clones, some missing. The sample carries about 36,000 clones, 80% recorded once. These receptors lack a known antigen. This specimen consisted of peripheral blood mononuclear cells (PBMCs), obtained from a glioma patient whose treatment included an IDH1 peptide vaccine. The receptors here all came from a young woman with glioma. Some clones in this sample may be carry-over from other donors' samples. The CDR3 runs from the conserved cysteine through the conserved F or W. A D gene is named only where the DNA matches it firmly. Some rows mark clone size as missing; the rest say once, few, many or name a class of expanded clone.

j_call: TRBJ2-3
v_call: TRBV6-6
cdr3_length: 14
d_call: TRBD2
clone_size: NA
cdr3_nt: TGTGCCAGCAGTTACAGCCTAGCGGGAATCAGGCAGTATTTT
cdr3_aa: CASSYSLAGIRQYF

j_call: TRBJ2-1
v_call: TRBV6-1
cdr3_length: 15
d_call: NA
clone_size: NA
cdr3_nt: TGTGCCAGCAGTGAAGGAGAGGGATTTGTTAGTGAGCAGTTCTTC
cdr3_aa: CASSEGEGFVSEQFF

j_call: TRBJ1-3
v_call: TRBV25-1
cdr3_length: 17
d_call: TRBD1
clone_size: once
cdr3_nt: TGTGCCAGCAGTGAACGAGTCAGGGGGACCCCTGGAAACACCATATATTTT
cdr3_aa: CASSERVRGTPGNTIYF

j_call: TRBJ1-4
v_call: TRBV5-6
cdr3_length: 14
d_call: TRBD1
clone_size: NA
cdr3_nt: TGTGCCAGCAGTAAGGGACAGTCTAATGAAAAACTGTTTTTT
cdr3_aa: CASSKGQSNEKLFF

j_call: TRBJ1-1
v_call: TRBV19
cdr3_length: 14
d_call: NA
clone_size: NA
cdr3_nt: TGTGCCAGTAGTATCGAGGGATCGAACACTGAAGCTTTCTTT
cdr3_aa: CASSIEGSNTEAFF

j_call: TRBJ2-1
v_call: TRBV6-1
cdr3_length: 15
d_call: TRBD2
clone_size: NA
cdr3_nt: TGTGCCACCGAAGCGGGACTAGCGGGCTACAATGAGCAGTTCTTC
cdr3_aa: CATEAGLAGYNEQFF

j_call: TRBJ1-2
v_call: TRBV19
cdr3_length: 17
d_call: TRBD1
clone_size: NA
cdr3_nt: TGTGCCAGTAGTCCCTGGGGGACAGACACAGGAAACTATGGCTACACCTTC
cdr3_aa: CASSPWGTDTGNYGYTF

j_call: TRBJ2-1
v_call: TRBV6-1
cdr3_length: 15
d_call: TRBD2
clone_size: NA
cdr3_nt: TGTGCCAGCAGTGCCACTAGCGTCGGTATCAATGAGCAGTTCTTC
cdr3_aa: CASSATSVGINEQFF

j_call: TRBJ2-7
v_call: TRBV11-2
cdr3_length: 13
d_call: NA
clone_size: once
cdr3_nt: TGTGCCAGCAGCTGGGGGCCGTCGTCGGAGCAGTACTTC
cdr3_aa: CASSWGPSSEQYF

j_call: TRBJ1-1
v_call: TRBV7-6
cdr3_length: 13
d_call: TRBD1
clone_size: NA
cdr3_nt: TGTGCCAGCAGCATCGGACAGGGCGCTGAAGCTTTCTTT
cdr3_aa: CASSIGQGAEAFF

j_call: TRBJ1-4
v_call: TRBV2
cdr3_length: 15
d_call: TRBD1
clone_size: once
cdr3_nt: TGTGCCAGCAGTGAAAGGAGCCAGGGGGATGAAAAACTGTTTTTT
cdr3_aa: CASSERSQGDEKLFF

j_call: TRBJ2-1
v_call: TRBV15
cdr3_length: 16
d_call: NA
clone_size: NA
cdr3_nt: TGTGCCACCAGCAGAGGGCAGGGTAGCTCCTACAATGAGCAGTTCTTC
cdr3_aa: CATSRGQGSSYNEQFF

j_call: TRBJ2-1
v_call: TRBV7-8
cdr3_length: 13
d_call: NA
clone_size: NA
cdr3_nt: TGTGCCAGCAGCTTAAATGGTCTTAATGAGCAGTTCTTC
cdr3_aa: CASSLNGLNEQFF

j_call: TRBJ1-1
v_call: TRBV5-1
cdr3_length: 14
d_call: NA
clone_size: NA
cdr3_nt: TGCGCCAGCAGCTTGGCTTTGATGAACACTGAAGCTTTCTTT
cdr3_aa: CASSLALMNTEAFF

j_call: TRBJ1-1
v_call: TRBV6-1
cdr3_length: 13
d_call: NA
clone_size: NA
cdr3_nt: TGTGCCAGCAGTGGACGCGGGTCCACTGAAGCTTTCTTT
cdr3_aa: CASSGRGSTEAFF

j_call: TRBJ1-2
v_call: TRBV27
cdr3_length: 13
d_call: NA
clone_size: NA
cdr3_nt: TGTGCCAGCAGGGATCAAGAGGCCTCTGGCTACACCTTC
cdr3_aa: CASRDQEASGYTF

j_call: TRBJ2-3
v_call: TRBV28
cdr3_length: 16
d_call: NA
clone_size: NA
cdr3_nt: TGTGCCAGCAGTCCCTATGGGGGGTACAACACAGATACGCAGTATTTT
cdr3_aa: CASSPYGGYNTDTQYF

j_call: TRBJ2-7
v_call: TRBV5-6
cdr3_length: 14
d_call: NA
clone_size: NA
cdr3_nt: TGTGCCAGCAGCTTGGGGGGGGACAACTACGAGCAGTACTTC
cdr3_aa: CASSLGGDNYEQYF

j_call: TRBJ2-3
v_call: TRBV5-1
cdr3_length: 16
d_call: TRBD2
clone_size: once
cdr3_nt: TGCGCCAGCACCTGGGGTCTAGCGGGGTTCACAGATACGCAGTATTTT
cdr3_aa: CASTWGLAGFTDTQYF

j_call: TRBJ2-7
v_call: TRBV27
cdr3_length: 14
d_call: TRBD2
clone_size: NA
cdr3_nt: TGTGCCAGCACGACTAGCGGGAGAACCTACGGGCAGTACTTC
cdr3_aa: CASTTSGRTYGQYF

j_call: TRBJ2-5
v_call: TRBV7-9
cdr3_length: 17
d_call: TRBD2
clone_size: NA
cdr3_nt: TGTGCCAGCAGCGTCGGGACTAGCGGGACGTACCAAGAGACCCAGTACTTC
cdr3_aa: CASSVGTSGTYQETQYF

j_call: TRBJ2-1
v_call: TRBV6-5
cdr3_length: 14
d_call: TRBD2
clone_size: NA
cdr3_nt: TGTGCCAGCAGCCCTAGCGGGAGCAGGAATGAGCAGTTCTTC
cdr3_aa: CASSPSGSRNEQFF

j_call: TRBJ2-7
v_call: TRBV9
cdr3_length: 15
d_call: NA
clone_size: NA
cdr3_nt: TGTGCCAGCAGCGTAGGTGGATCTTCGGTTGGCGAGCAGTACTTC
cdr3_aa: CASSVGGSSVGEQYF

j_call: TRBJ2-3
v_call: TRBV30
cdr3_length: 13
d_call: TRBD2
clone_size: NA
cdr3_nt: TGTGCCTCAGGCGGGAGAGGGGAAGATACGCAGTATTTT
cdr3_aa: CASGGRGEDTQYF

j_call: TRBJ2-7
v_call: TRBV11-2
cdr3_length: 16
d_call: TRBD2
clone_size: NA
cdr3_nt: TGTGCCAGCAGGTCCCGCGGGAGCGGGAGAAGGGGCGAGCAGTACTTC
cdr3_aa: CASRSRGSGRRGEQYF

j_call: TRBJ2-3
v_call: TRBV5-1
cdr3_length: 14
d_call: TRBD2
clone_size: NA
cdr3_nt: TGCGCCAGCAGCTCTAGCGGGAGTACAGATACGCAGTATTTT
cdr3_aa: CASSSSGSTDTQYF

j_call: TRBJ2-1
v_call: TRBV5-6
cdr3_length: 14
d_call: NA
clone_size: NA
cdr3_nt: TGTGCCAGCAGCTTGGGACAGTCCTACAATGAGCAGTTCTTC
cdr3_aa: CASSLGQSYNEQFF

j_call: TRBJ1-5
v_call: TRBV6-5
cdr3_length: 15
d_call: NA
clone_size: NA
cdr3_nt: TGTGCCAGCAGCCGGACAGTCTATAGCAATCAGCCCCAGCATTTT
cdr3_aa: CASSRTVYSNQPQHF

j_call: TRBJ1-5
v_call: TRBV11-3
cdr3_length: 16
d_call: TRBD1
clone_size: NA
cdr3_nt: TGTGCCAGCAGTTCACGTGGACAGGGAAGCAATCAGCCCCAGCATTTT
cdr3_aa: CASSSRGQGSNQPQHF

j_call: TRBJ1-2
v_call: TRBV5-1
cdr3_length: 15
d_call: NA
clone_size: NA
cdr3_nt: TGCGCCAGCAGCTTGGATGTCGGTAGGGGGGTCGGCTACACCTTC
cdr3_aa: CASSLDVGRGVGYTF

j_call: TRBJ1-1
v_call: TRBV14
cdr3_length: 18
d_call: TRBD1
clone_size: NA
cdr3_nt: TGTGCCAGCAGCCCCTTCGGACAGGGAAGTCTTATGAACACTGAAGCTTTCTTT
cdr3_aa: CASSPFGQGSLMNTEAFF

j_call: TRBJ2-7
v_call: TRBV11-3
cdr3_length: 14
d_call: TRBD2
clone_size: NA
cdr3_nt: TGTGCCAGCGGTTCAGGGAGGGCCGGGTACGAGCAGTACTTC
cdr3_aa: CASGSGRAGYEQYF

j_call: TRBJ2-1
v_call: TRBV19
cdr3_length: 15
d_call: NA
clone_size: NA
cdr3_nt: TGTGCCAGTAGTATACAGGGGGGTAGGATGGATGAGCAGTTCTTC
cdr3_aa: CASSIQGGRMDEQFF

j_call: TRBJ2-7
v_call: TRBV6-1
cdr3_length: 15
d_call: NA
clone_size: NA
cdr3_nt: TGTGCCAGCACCCTACTAAGCCTCGGAGGGAGCGAGCAGTACTTC
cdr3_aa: CASTLLSLGGSEQYF

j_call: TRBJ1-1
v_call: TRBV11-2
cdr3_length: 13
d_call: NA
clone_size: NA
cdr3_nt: TGTGCCAGCAGCTCAGGACTGAACACTGAAGCTTTCTTT
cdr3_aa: CASSSGLNTEAFF

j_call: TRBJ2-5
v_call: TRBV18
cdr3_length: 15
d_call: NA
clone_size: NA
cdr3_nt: TGTGCCAGCTCACCCCGGCCAAGCCCGCAGGCGGCCCAGTACTTC
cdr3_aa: CASSPRPSPQAAQYF

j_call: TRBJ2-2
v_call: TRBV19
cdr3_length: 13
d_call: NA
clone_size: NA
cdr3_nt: TGTGCCAGTAGGTGGCAGGGTAAAAGGGAGCTGTTTTTT
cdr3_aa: CASRWQGKRELFF

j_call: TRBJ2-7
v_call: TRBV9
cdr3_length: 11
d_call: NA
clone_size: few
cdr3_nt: TGTGCCAGCAGCATCCGGAGAGGAGGGTACTTC
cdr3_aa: CASSIRRGGYF

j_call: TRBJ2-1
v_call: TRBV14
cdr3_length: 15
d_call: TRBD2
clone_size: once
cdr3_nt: TGTGCCAGCAGCCAGCGGGAGGGGGCCATCAATGAGCAGTTCTTC
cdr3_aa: CASSQREGAINEQFF

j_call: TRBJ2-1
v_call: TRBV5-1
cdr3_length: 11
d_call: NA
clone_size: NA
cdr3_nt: TGCGCCAGCAGCGGGGAGTTCTTAAGGGTCTTC
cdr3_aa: CASSGEFLRVF

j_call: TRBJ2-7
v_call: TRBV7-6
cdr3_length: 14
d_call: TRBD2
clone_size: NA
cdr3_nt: TGTGCCAGCAGCCCCTCGGGGGGGCTTGACGAGCAGTACTTC
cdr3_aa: CASSPSGGLDEQYF

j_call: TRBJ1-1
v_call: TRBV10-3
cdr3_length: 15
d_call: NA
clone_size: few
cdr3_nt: TGTGCCATCAGTGATGAGGGACACAGGGACACTGAAGCTTTCTTT
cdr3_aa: CAISDEGHRDTEAFF

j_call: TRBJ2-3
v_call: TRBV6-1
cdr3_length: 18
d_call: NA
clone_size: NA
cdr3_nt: TGTGCCAGCAGTGAACGTAAGGTTGAGAGGGAAGGGACAGATACGCAGTATTTT
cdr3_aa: CASSERKVEREGTDTQYF

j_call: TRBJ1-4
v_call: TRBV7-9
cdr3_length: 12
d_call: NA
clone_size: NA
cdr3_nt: TGTGCCAGCAGCTTAGCGGGCAGCAAACTGTTTTTT
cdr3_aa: CASSLAGSKLFF

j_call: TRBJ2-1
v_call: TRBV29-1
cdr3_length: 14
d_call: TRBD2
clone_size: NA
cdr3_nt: TGCAGCGTTGACGGCGGGAGCTCCTACAATGAGCAGTTCTTC
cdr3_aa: CSVDGGSSYNEQFF

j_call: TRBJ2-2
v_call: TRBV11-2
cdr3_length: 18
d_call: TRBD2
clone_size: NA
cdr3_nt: TGTGCCAGCAGCCCTTCCCCCCGGGGGGGAGGAAGCACCGGGGAGCTGTTTTTT
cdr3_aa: CASSPSPRGGGSTGELFF

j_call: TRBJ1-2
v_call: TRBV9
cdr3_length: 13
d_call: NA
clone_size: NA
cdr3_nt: TGTGCCAGCAGCTCCGGACAAACCTATGGCTACACCTTC
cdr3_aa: CASSSGQTYGYTF

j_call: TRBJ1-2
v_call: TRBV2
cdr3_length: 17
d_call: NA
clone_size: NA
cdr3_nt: TGTGCCAGCAGTGAACGGCGACCACTGCGGGCTAACTATGGCTACACCTTC
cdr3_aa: CASSERRPLRANYGYTF

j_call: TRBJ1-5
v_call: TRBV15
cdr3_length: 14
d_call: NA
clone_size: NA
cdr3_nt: TGTGCCACCTCGTGGGGAAATAGCAATCAGCCCCAGCATTTT
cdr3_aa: CATSWGNSNQPQHF

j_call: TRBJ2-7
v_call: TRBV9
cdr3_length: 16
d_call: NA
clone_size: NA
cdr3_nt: TGTGCCAGCAGCCCTGGGTCGGGGAGCCTAAATGACGAGCAGTACTTC
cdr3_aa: CASSPGSGSLNDEQYF

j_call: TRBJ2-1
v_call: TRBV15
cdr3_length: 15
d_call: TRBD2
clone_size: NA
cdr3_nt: TGTGCCACCAGCAGAGATAACATGGGGCGGGAGGATGAGTTCTTC
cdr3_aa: CATSRDNMGREDEFF

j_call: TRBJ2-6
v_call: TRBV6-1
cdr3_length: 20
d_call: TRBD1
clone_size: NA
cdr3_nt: TGTGCCAGCAGAGAAAGACTACAGGGGGCGTTGAGCTCTGGGGCCAACGTCCTGACTTTC
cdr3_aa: CASRERLQGALSSGANVLTF

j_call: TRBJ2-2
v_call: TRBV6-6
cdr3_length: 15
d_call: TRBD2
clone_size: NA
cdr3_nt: TGTGCCGGAACTAGCGGGAGTAATGGGGGCGGGGAGCTGTTTTTT
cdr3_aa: CAGTSGSNGGGELFF

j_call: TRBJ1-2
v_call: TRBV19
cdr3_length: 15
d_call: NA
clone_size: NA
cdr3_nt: TGTGCCAGTAGTATAGATGACGCGGACCACTATGGCTACACCTTC
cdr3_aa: CASSIDDADHYGYTF